This is a list of T cell receptor beta chains from one sample in a study of CD8 T cells in Susac syndrome. Via MiXCR, TCRdb re-called the immunoSEQ multiplex PCR reads, giving one row per CDR3 protein. The table lists 200,000 to 250,000 distinct CDR3 sequences, less than 95% of them singletons. Source material: CD4+ T cells from PBMCs. Receptors were obtained from a human donor with Susac syndrome. Each CDR3 is given with its conserved first and last residue. A D gene is named only where the DNA matches it firmly. Expanded clones are given a class, and other clones once, few, many or no size at all.

size: -; J: TRBJ2-5; V: TRBV7-7; D: -; CDR3: CASSLRTQRQETQYF; DNA: TGTGCTAGCAGCCTCCGGACCCAGAGACAAGAGACCCAGTACTTC
size: -; J: TRBJ1-5; V: TRBV4-3; D: -; CDR3: CASSQDTGSDQPQHF; DNA: TGCGCCAGCAGCCAGGACACAGGGTCGGATCAGCCCCAGCATTTT
size: few; J: TRBJ1-1; V: TRBV29-1; D: -; CDR3: CSVEPQGNTEAFF; DNA: TGCAGCGTTGAGCCCCAGGGGAACACTGAAGCTTTCTTT
size: -; J: TRBJ1-1; V: TRBV5-1; D: -; CDR3: CASSLVSPNTEAFF; DNA: TGCGCCAGCAGCTTGGTCAGCCCGAACACTGAAGCTTTCTTT
size: -; J: TRBJ1-3; V: TRBV24-1; D: -; CDR3: CATSDFETGSLIPYSGNTIYF; DNA: TGTGCCACCAGTGATTTCGAGACAGGTTCCCTAATTCCTTACTCTGGAAACACCATATATTTT
size: once; J: TRBJ2-3; V: TRBV24-1; D: -; CDR3: CATSDPTSPTTDTQYF; DNA: TGTGCCACCAGTGATCCGACTTCCCCAACCACAGATACGCAGTATTTT
size: -; J: TRBJ1-2; V: TRBV7-2; D: -; CDR3: CASSVSRDSSNYGYTF; DNA: TGTGCCAGCAGCGTCTCCCGGGACTCCTCCAACTATGGCTACACCTTC
size: once; J: TRBJ1-6; V: TRBV21-1; D: -; CDR3: CASSKEGKPYNSPLHF; DNA: TGTGCCAGCAGCAAAGAAGGCAAACCCTATAATTCACCCCTCCACTTT
size: -; J: TRBJ2-7; V: TRBV12-3/TRBV12-4; D: TRBD2; CDR3: CASSPLAGGVDEQYF; DNA: TGTGCCAGCAGTCCACTAGCGGGGGGCGTCGACGAGCAGTACTTC
size: -; J: TRBJ1-2; V: TRBV5-1; D: TRBD1; CDR3: CASSLDRGNYGYTF; DNA: TGTGCCAGCAGTCTTGACAGGGGAAACTATGGCTACACCTTC
size: -; J: TRBJ1-1; V: TRBV3-1; D: -; CDR3: CASSLPDGSNTEAFF; DNA: TGTGCCAGCAGCCTCCCGGACGGTTCGAACACTGAAGCTTTCTTT
size: -; J: TRBJ2-2; V: TRBV3-1; D: -; CDR3: CASSQGTATNTGELFF; DNA: TGTGCCAGCAGCCAAGGCACGGCGACGAACACCGGGGAGCTGTTTTTT
size: -; J: TRBJ1-5; V: TRBV30; D: -; CDR3: CAWSSRGDQPQHF; DNA: TGTGCCTGGAGTTCCAGGGGAGATCAGCCCCAGCATTTT
size: -; J: TRBJ1-2; V: TRBV27; D: TRBD1; CDR3: CASSEIQGGVYGYTF; DNA: TGTGCCAGCAGTGAAATACAGGGGGGAGTCTATGGCTACACCTTC
size: -; J: TRBJ1-5; V: TRBV27; D: -; CDR3: CASSQGHPGSNQPQHF; DNA: TGTGCCAGCAGTCAAGGACACCCTGGGAGCAATCAGCCCCAGCATTTT
size: -; J: TRBJ1-1; V: TRBV6-1; D: -; CDR3: CASSEFRQRGTEAFF; DNA: TGTGCCAGCAGTGAGTTCCGACAAAGAGGCACTGAAGCTTTCTTT
size: -; J: TRBJ2-2; V: TRBV7-3; D: TRBD2; CDR3: CASSLPSGGPGELFF; DNA: TGTGCCAGCAGCCTTCCTAGCGGGGGGCCCGGGGAGCTGTTTTTT
size: few; J: TRBJ1-1; V: TRBV6-6; D: -; CDR3: CASSSSDTEAFF; DNA: TGTGCCAGCAGTTCCTCGGACACTGAAGCTTTCTTT
size: -; J: TRBJ2-1; V: TRBV7-3; D: -; CDR3: CASIRANSYNEQFF; DNA: TGTGCCAGTATCAGGGCAAACTCCTACAATGAGCAGTTCTTC
size: -; J: TRBJ1-1; V: TRBV7-9; D: TRBD1; CDR3: CASSPGQYDTEAFF; DNA: TGTGCCAGCAGCCCGGGACAGTATGACACTGAAGCTTTCTTT
size: -; J: TRBJ2-5; V: TRBV20-1; D: -; CDR3: CSADRTEQETQYF; DNA: TGCAGTGCTGATAGGACAGAACAAGAGACCCAGTACTTC
size: -; J: TRBJ1-4; V: TRBV7-9; D: -; CDR3: CASSLDPEGKLFF; DNA: TGTGCCAGCAGCTTGGATCCGGAAGGAAAACTGTTTTTT
size: -; J: TRBJ2-5; V: TRBV5-4; D: -; CDR3: CASSLGQAQYF; DNA: TGTGCCAGCAGCTTGGGACAGGCCCAGTACTTC
size: once; J: TRBJ2-3; V: TRBV6-6; D: TRBD2; CDR3: CASSTPERGSDTQYF; DNA: TGTGCCAGCAGTACCCCCGAGCGGGGATCAGATACGCAGTATTTT
size: -; J: TRBJ1-2; V: TRBV6-2/TRBV6-3; D: TRBD1; CDR3: CASTVNRGPYGYTF; DNA: TGTGCCAGCACCGTCAACAGGGGACCATATGGCTACACCTTC
size: -; J: TRBJ1-4; V: TRBV7-9; D: TRBD1; CDR3: CASSLDRAGTNEKLFF; DNA: TGTGCCAGCAGCCTTGACAGGGCGGGGACTAATGAAAAACTGTTTTTT
size: -; J: TRBJ2-5; V: TRBV20-1; D: -; CDR3: CSARGRGYQETQYF; DNA: TGCAGTGCTAGGGGGCGGGGTTACCAAGAGACCCAGTACTTC
size: -; J: TRBJ2-5; V: TRBV7-3; D: -; CDR3: CASSLRSETETQYF; DNA: TGTGCCAGCAGCTTAAGGTCGGAGACAGAGACCCAGTACTTC
size: -; J: TRBJ1-3; V: TRBV2; D: -; CDR3: CASSEGPNGNTIYF; DNA: TGTGCCAGCAGCGAGGGACCAAATGGAAACACCATATATTTT
size: -; J: TRBJ2-5; V: TRBV9; D: TRBD1; CDR3: CASSGGGRGREQETQYF; DNA: TGTGCCAGCAGCGGAGGCGGCAGGGGGAGAGAGCAAGAGACCCAGTACTTC
size: -; J: TRBJ2-5; V: TRBV7-9; D: TRBD1; CDR3: CASSFAQGQETQYF; DNA: TGTGCCAGCAGCTTCGCACAGGGGCAAGAGACCCAGTACTTC
size: -; J: TRBJ1-5; V: TRBV12-3/TRBV12-4; D: -; CDR3: CASTGREGNQPQHF; DNA: TGTGCCAGCACCGGCCGGGAGGGTAATCAGCCCCAGCATTTT
size: -; J: TRBJ1-2; V: TRBV30; D: TRBD1; CDR3: CAWIPDSGTGGGYTF; DNA: TGTGCCTGGATTCCCGACTCCGGGACAGGGGGGGGCTACACCTTC
size: -; J: TRBJ1-5; V: TRBV12-3/TRBV12-4; D: TRBD1; CDR3: CASSVRGQPQHF; DNA: TGTGCCAGCAGTGTCAGGGGGCAGCCCCAGCATTTT